A selection of T cell receptor beta chains follows, all from one sample in a study of CXCR3-negative and CXCR3-positive naive CD8 T cells. TCRdb processed the 5' RACE reads again and assigns one entry to each CDR3 protein, with no DNA. Recorded for this sample: more than 65,000 distinct CDR3 sequences. Sequencing input: naive CXCR3- CD8+ T cells from blood. These receptors were obtained from a human donor in good health. Some clones in this sample may be carry-over from other donors' samples. CDR3s include the opening cysteine and the closing phenylalanine or tryptophan.

v_call	j_call	cdr3_aa
TRBV19	TRBJ2-7	CASSMDGYSYEQYF
TRBV3-1	TRBJ2-7	CASSPTGTGLAEQYF
TRBV28	TRBJ2-1	CASSHRDTSSYNEQFF
TRBV5-1	TRBJ2-1	CASSPRGGRAPIHNEQFF
TRBV28	TRBJ1-2	CASSPKGAGALDYGYTF
TRBV6-6	TRBJ1-2	CASSYSMESANYGYTF
TRBV29-1	TRBJ1-3	CSVVYVSGNTIYF
TRBV29-1	TRBJ2-2	CSVANDTYTGELFF
TRBV28	TRBJ2-7	CASSPYTPSGIYEQYF
TRBV4-1	TRBJ1-4	CASSPPAMLEKLFF
TRBV4-2	TRBJ2-1	CASSQATRDHGYEQFF
TRBV6-1	TRBJ1-1	CASSRKTRQGEAFF
TRBV7-9	TRBJ2-7	CASSQTSGSYEQYF
TRBV6-2/TRBV6-3	TRBJ2-1	CASSYIGDLHYNEQFF
TRBV15	TRBJ2-3	CATSRDRPALSTDTQYF
TRBV20-1	TRBJ2-3	CSASPRAGDTDTQYF
TRBV3-1	TRBJ2-1	CASSPTVATSGREMNEQFF
TRBV4-2	TRBJ1-2	CASSQEPHEAVNYGYTF
TRBV2	TRBJ2-3	CASSEGEYPEIWGEKKDTQYF
TRBV23-1	TRBJ1-5	CASSGGGGNSNQPQHF
TRBV5-8	TRBJ2-3	CASSLTGGFKDTQYF
TRBV4-3	TRBJ2-7	CASSQVWTSGGVIEQYF
TRBV29-1	TRBJ2-7	CSVRTVSYEQYF
TRBV4-3	TRBJ1-1	CASSQDGSRGVVTEAFF
TRBV5-1	TRBJ2-1	CASSLGVSSYNEQFF
TRBV7-9	TRBJ2-1	CASRSGGEEQFF
TRBV29-1	TRBJ2-3	CSVTGLYTDTQYF
TRBV5-1	TRBJ2-7	CASSQTHPATGVDEQYF
TRBV29-1	TRBJ2-7	CSVRDRSYEQYF
TRBV7-3	TRBJ2-1	CASSLQSRGQVSYNEQFF
TRBV19	TRBJ2-1	CASMSSGGVGEQFF
TRBV27	TRBJ2-7	CATAPLTGMLSYEQYF
TRBV11-2	TRBJ2-1	CASSLGDAGEQSF
TRBV29-1	TRBJ1-2	CSANTGFGYTF
TRBV4-1	TRBJ2-7	CASSQVHSGLSLGSYEQYF
TRBV6-2/TRBV6-3	TRBJ1-1	CASSYEGWTEAFF
TRBV10-3	TRBJ2-7	CAIGTEPYEQYF
TRBV29-1	TRBJ2-3	CSVIGTGQGVDTQYF
TRBV6-6	TRBJ1-1	CASSETEGTEAFF
TRBV7-2	TRBJ1-5	CASSLGTGASQPQHF
TRBV28	TRBJ2-3	CASSFLVAGVGDTQYF
TRBV5-1	TRBJ2-7	CASSLEGAHYEQYF
TRBV21-1	TRBJ2-7	CASSLRRVPYEQYF
TRBV12-3/TRBV12-4	TRBJ2-2	CASSLFRIDGELFF
TRBV12-3/TRBV12-4	TRBJ1-2	CASRRADGQEIYGYTF
TRBV12-3/TRBV12-4	TRBJ2-1	CATMGLAGDYNEQFF
TRBV19	TRBJ2-1	CATTDGTSGFYEQFF
TRBV3-1	TRBJ2-1	CASSQKYNEQFF
TRBV28	TRBJ1-5	CASSLSQGNQPQHF
TRBV29-1	TRBJ2-7	CSALKLAGLSYEQYF
TRBV12-3/TRBV12-4	TRBJ2-1	CASSLGVAGGIEQFF
TRBV5-1	TRBJ2-1	CASSWEGSEQFF
TRBV9	TRBJ2-1	CASSVPLAGGGNEQFF
TRBV7-9	TRBJ2-3	CASSRTPPLAGVEDTQYF
TRBV6-5	TRBJ2-5	CARGERKGTQYF
TRBV13	TRBJ1-2	CASSTGTGNYGYTF
TRBV12-3/TRBV12-4	TRBJ2-2	CASSFPVGAGELFF
TRBV7-9	TRBJ2-3	CASSGPSGRVKDTQYF
TRBV11-2	TRBJ2-2	CASSVEAYTGELFF